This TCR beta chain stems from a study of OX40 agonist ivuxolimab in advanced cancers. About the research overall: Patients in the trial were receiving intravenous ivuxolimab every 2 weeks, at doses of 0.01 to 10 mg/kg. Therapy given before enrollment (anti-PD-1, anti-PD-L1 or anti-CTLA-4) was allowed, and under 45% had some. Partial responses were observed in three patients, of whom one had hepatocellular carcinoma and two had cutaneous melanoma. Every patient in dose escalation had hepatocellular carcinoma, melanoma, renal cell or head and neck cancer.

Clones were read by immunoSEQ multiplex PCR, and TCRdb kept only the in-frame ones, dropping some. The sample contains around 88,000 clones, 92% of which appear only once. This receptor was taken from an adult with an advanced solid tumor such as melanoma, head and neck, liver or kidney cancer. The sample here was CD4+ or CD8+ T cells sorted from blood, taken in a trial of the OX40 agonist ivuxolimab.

The CDR3 here is CASSQERGGSSGELFF. DNA of the CDR3: TGCGCCAGCAGCCAAGAGAGAGGGGGTAGCTCCGGGGAGCTGTTTTTT. The V gene is TRBV4-1, the J gene TRBJ2-2; D is perhaps TRBD1 (6 bases). V lost 0 bases to trimming and J lost 6 bases, with 14 bases between them. This CDR3 region has 16 residues. The germline gives CDR1 MGHRA, CDR2 YSYEKL.